This T cell receptor (beta chain) stems from a study of T cell clusters in autoimmune cytopenias (dated by TCRdb to about 2019). Some background on the complete study: Of the 40 or so healthy donor controls, over 20 were female, and the group had a mean age of 56 years and a median age of about 63 years. A median TRB sequencing depth of about 50,000 reads per sample was reached, and a median of about 2,000 distinct TRB clonotypes per sample was obtained. In autoimmune cytopenia patients, peripheral blood TRB and IGH repertoires were sequenced during active disease and over treatment follow-up, together with healthy, CLL and autoimmune hepatitis controls. The study aimed to test whether autoimmune cytopenia patients carry a disease-specific immune repertoire signature usable as a blood-based biomarker. Controls were roughly 26 age-matched healthy donors for primary cytopenia and about 14 age-matched CLL patients for secondary cytopenia. Repertoires from autoimmune hepatitis patients were compared with those of about 20 healthy donors matched for age and sex.

This clonotype counts as medium-sized (0.01 to 0.1%) based on its frequency; no count is recorded. It has no known antigen specificity. For each sample, TRB amplification used roughly 270 ng of peripheral blood genomic DNA, equal to about 38,000 genome equivalents. To amplify TRB rearrangements, a touch-down multiplex PCR protocol was run with the TRB-A and TRB-B primer pools combined in a single tube. Illumina adapters and sample indices were added to the amplicons through two consecutive PCR reactions using Phusion HS II polymerase. The amplicons were purified from gel with the NucleoSpin Gel and PCR Clean-up kit, after which the amplicons were quantified by Qubit and checked for quality on an Agilent 2100 Bioanalyzer. Sequencing of the libraries was done on an Illumina MiSeq with paired-end, single-indexed, 600-cycle runs. In the original analysis: Alignment and assembly of TRB reads were performed with MiXCR version 2.1.12 and the default MiXCR reference library. A clone was defined by each unique CDR3 nucleotide sequence, and the analysis included only productive sequences supported by at least two reads. Repertoire diversity was assessed with alpha-parameterized diversity profiles (alpha 0 to 5), including the Shannon (alpha 1) and Simpson (alpha 2) indices, which were computed with an R script. Combinatorial TRB VJ usage was calculated with the tcR package and was compared between cohorts by principal component analysis performed with ade4. GLIPH was used to cluster TCRbeta CDR3s in pairs of cohorts matched for age and read depth, and a Wilcoxon test was used to compare cluster frequencies. Reprocessed by TCRdb, the reads give a single entry per CDR3 protein sequence, without DNA. The V and J calls and clone size come from TCRdb's table, not from the authors' own analysis. This sample's table carries 5,500 to 6,500 distinct CDR3 sequences. The top ten clones comprise 7.6% of the sample.

The germline V gene encodes CDR1 MNHNY and CDR2 SVGAGI (reference sequence). From the cysteine up to the phenylalanine, the CDR3 has a length of 13 residues. The nucleotide record is missing. The research as a whole found: The cluster-lack signature was not seen for secondary cytopenia versus CLL, apparently masked by the dominant lymphoma-associated repertoire. TRB repertoire shifts, with less even repertoires observed in secondary cytopenia and CLL, were mostly attributed to lymphoma bias rather than autoimmunity. The T cell clusters were defined only in silico, and the functional role of the clusters still needed to be validated experimentally. GLIPH results suggested that primary autoimmune cytopenia patients were missing physiological T cell clusters, with 50 or so clusters found only in healthy donors compared with roughly 15 found only in patients. Compared with active autoimmune hepatitis patients, healthy donors had almost three times as many exclusive TRB clusters, a finding consistent with an autoimmunity-wide signature.

Separately, the same data were catalogued under a study of T cell repertoires in aging, cancer and after chemotherapy. The second study's paper adds: Six donor age groups were covered, ranging from 30 or younger up to 70 or older, and each group contained at least three individuals. Control TCR repertoires from healthy donors were recorded across several months to years, and re-sampling revealed clear clonal overlap. Roughly 9 million TCR reads were contained in the full dataset. Compared with age-matched healthy donors, untreated patients with either hematological or solid cancers had significantly lower TCR diversity in the blood along with higher clonality. Declining TCR diversity with age in healthy donors was mainly explained by loss of richness; in cancer patients, loss of evenness also contributed. In both cancer cohorts, median generation probability rose over the chemotherapy interval, which suggests that the repertoire was reconstituted through rebound thymic output. According to the authors, the repertoire data do not allow conclusions to be drawn about immunological memory after chemotherapy. To look at immunoaging and at how T cells reconstitute after chemotherapy, the study profiled TCR beta repertoires in peripheral blood from both healthy donors and cancer patients. Alongside some 96 healthy donors serving as a reference group, the cohort included approximately 220 cancer patients, of whom 94 had hematological cancers and 120 to 130 had solid cancers. MiXCR versions 2.12 and 3.0.5 were used to process TRB sequences. The repertoire metrics were Shannon diversity, evenness, clonality (calculated as one minus evenness), and diversity profiles parameterized by alpha from 0 to 5. The IGoR algorithm was used to compute generation probabilities of clones in paired pre- and post-chemotherapy samples.

This TCR was sampled from a human donor in good health. The rearrangement combines TRBV6-6 with TRBJ1-2; no DNA is available, so the TRBD1 call from TCRdb remains unchecked. The specimen was peripheral blood. The CDR3 protein is CASSYPGGDGYTF.